Each of the 23 T cell receptor beta chains below was sequenced from the same sample in a study of OX40 agonist ivuxolimab in advanced cancers. The data were produced by immunoSEQ multiplex PCR, yet TCRdb's version contains in-frame clones alone and is incomplete. Of some 87,000 clones listed, 94% were seen once; the top ten hold 9.5% to 11%. This material consisted of CD4+ or CD8+ T cells sorted from blood, taken in a trial of the OX40 agonist ivuxolimab. The origin of the receptors is an adult with an advanced solid tumor such as melanoma, head and neck, liver or kidney cancer.

CDR3 DNA sequence: TGTGCCAGCAGAGGAGACAGCCGGAGCTCCTACGAGCAGTACTTC. Its translation: CASRGDSRSSYEQYF. The V and J genes are TRBV11-3 and TRBJ2-7; D possibly corresponds to TRBD1 (5 bases). The CDR3 extends over 15 amino acids. Germline CDR1 reads SGHNT; CDR2 reads YENEEA. Trimming left V 6 bases short and J 0 bases short, with 15 bases between.

This clone showed up just once. This chain links TRBV9 with TRBJ2-1, with a tentative D call TRBD2 (6 bases). Germline lookup yields CDR1 SGDLS and CDR2 YYNGEE. CDR3 length: 13 residues. Between the trimmed V and J ends, which lost 4 bases and 6 bases, there was a span of 11 bases. The chain's CDR3 is CASSPNSGNEQFF. The CDR3, as DNA: TGTGCCAGCAGCCCCAATAGCGGCAATGAGCAGTTCTTC.

This chain uses TRBV4-3 with TRBJ2-2; 9 nucleotides match TRBD1. The germline CDR1 and CDR2 sequences are LGHNA and YSLEER. The trim removed 3 bases at V and 0 bases at J, leaving 2 bases unmatched. The CDR3 has 16 residues. The CDR3 DNA sequence: TGCGCCAGCAGCCAGGGGACAGGGACGAACACCGGGGAGCTGTTTTTT. Translated: CASSQGTGTNTGELFF.

The genes are TRBV7-9 and TRBJ2-3; 7 bases map to TRBD2. CDR3 length equals 16 residues. Losses at the gene ends were 1 base for V and 2 bases for J; bases not matched to a gene: 6. Per germline, CDR1 SEHNR and CDR2 FQNEAQ (reference sequence). CDR3 sequence (DNA): TGTGCCAGCAGCTTAGTGGCGGGAGAGGCCACAGATACGCAGTATTTT. Protein sequence: CASSLVAGEATDTQYF.

This clone was picked up one time. This chain connects TRBV5-6 to TRBJ1-2; D uncertain. CDR3 length equals 15 residues. V lost 0 bases, J lost 4 bases, and 13 bases lay in between. CDR1 is SGHDT and CDR2 is YYEEEE in the germline V gene. The CDR3 nucleotides read TGTGCCAGCAGCTTGGGCCTCCTCCCTTCCTATGGCTACACCTTC. This codes for CASSLGLLPSYGYTF. The variable domain in full, with the rest retrieved from reference TRBV5-6 and TRBJ1-2, is DAGVTQSPTHLIKTRGQQVTLRCSPKSGHDTVSWYQQALGQGPQFIFQYYEEEERQRGNFPDRFSGHQFPNYSSELNVNALLLGDSALYLCASSLGLLPSYGYTFGSGTRLTVV.

The chain joins TRBV19 to TRBJ2-1; the match to TRBD2 covers 8 bases. The CDR3 consists of 16 residues. V was clipped by 7 bases and J by 3 bases; unmatched bases: 11. Germline CDR1 LNHDA, CDR2 SQIVND (reference sequence). CDR3 sequence (DNA): TGTGCCAGTACCCTGGGGGCGGGAGGTCGCTACAATGAGCAGTTCTTC. This sequence encodes CASTLGAGGRYNEQFF.

CDR3 nucleotide sequence: TGTGCCAGCAGTTTTCAAGCGGGAGGGGGCAGGGATACGCAGTATTTT. It yields the protein CASSFQAGGGRDTQYF. This chain uses TRBV28 with TRBJ2-3; 10 positions agree with TRBD2. CDR3 length: 16 residues. Germline V CDR1 and CDR2: MDHEN, SYDVKM. Trimming cost V 3 bases and J 6 bases; bases outside gene matches: 9.

The V and J genes are TRBV4-1 and TRBJ2-5; tentative D call: TRBD2 (5 bases). V was shortened by 4 bases and J by 2 bases, with 14 bases between the two germline ends. The germline gives CDR1 MGHRA, CDR2 YSYEKL. The CDR3 is 15 amino acids. CDR3 region: CASSLSRGFQETQYF. CDR3 coding DNA: TGCGCCAGCAGCCTTTCGCGCGGGTTTCAAGAGACCCAGTACTTC.

The rearrangement links TRBV28 to TRBJ2-7; D assignment may be TRBD1 or TRBD2 (5 bases each). Trimming pared 7 bases from V and 5 bases from J, leaving 21 bases between. Germline CDR1 and CDR2: MDHEN and SYDVKM. This CDR3 has 15 amino acids. The CDR3 loop reads CASKVTRGPTDEQYF. For the CDR3, the DNA is TGTGCCAGCAAGGTTACACGGGGCCCAACGGACGAGCAGTACTTC.

The V and J genes are TRBV18 and TRBJ2-3; D not resolved. The CDR3 runs 13 residues. V was clipped by 3 bases and J by 0 bases, with 4 bases between them. Germline CDR1 is KGHSH and CDR2 is LQKENI. The CDR3 sequence is CASSPPSTDTQYF. CDR3 DNA: TGTGCCAGCTCACCTCCTAGCACAGATACGCAGTATTTT.

The chain employs TRBV11-3 and TRBJ1-4; perhaps TRBD1 as D (5 bases). The CDR3 spans 16 residues. Per germline, CDR1 SGHNT and CDR2 YENEEA. Trimming took 3 bases from V and 3 from J, leaving 14 bases between them. CDR3 sequence (DNA): TGTGCCAGCAGCTTCTACGGGAGGGACCCTAATGAAAAACTGTTTTTT. Its protein is CASSFYGRDPNEKLFF.

The gene calls are TRBV6-4 and TRBJ1-2; no clear D. Between the trimmed V and J ends, which lost 3 bases and 4 bases, there was a span of 12 bases. Germline V gene data show CDR1 as MRHNA and CDR2 as SNTAGT. The CDR3 covers 14 residues. The CDR3 sequence is CASSDPDHVYGYTF. The CDR3 region has the DNA TGTGCCAGCAGTGATCCAGATCACGTCTATGGCTACACCTTC.

V is TRBV29-1 and J is TRBJ2-7, with 7 bases matching TRBD1. The CDR3 runs 12 residues. CDR1 and CDR2 from the germline V gene are SQVTM and ANQGSEA. V was pared by 4 bases and J by 2 bases, with 2 bases of the junction left unmatched. The CDR3 protein is CSVVTGTYEQYF. The CDR3, as DNA: TGCAGCGTTGTGACAGGGACCTACGAGCAGTACTTC.

The chain couples TRBV5-6 to TRBJ1-1, with TRBD1 identical over 7 bases. With 4 bases clipped from V and 8 bases from J, the junction kept 5 bases outside the gene matches. The CDR3 sequence is 12 residues long. Per the germline V gene, CDR1 is SGHDT and CDR2 is YYEEEE. The CDR3 nucleotides are TGTGCCAGCAGCCCCGGGACAGCCGAAGCTTTCTTT. This translates into CASSPGTAEAFF.

V and J are TRBV13 and TRBJ2-7, with 9 nucleotides matching TRBD1. J lost 3 bases, V lost 5 bases, and 5 bases had no gene match. Germline CDR1 reads PRHDT; CDR2 reads FYEKMQ (reference sequence). The CDR3 extends over 14 amino acids. This chain's CDR3 is CASSARTGVYEQYF. CDR3 sequence (DNA): TGTGCCAGCAGCGCCCGGACAGGGGTCTACGAGCAGTACTTC.

J is TRBJ1-4 and V is TRBV11-2; D is perhaps TRBD1 (6 bases). With 0 bases removed from V and 7 bases from J, the gap between germline ends came to 9 bases. Germline V gene data show CDR1 as SGHAT and CDR2 as FQNNGV. CDR3 length: 14 residues. CDR3 nucleotides: TGTGCCAGCAGCTTAGAGGGGGCGCGTGAAAAACTGTTTTTT. This codes for CASSLEGAREKLFF. Complete variable domain (other parts from reference TRBV11-2 and TRBJ1-4): EAGVAQSPRYKIIEKRQSVAFWCNPISGHATLYWYQQILGQGPKLLIQFQNNGVVDDSQLPKDRFSAERLKGVDSTLKIQPAKLEDSAVYLCASSLEGAREKLFFGSGTQLSVL.

V usage is TRBV13 and J usage is TRBJ2-2, with D uncertain. CDR1 is PRHDT, CDR2 FYEKMQ, per germline (reference sequence). The CDR3 has 11 residues. With 2 bases removed from V and 5 bases from J, the gap between germline ends came to 0 bases. The CDR3 loop reads CASSLTGELFF. In nucleotides, the CDR3 is TGTGCCAGCAGCTTAACCGGGGAGCTGTTTTTT.

The CDR3 DNA sequence: TGTGCCAGTAGTTGGACGACCACAGATACGCAGTATTTT. As protein: CASSWTTTDTQYF. The chain is built from TRBV19 and TRBJ2-3; unclear D gene. V lost 5 bases and J 2 bases, leaving 8 bases between the germline ends. Germline lookup yields CDR1 LNHDA and CDR2 SQIVND (reference sequence). The CDR3 loop spans 13 amino acids.

The chain uses TRBV2 and TRBJ2-7; perhaps TRBD1 as D (5 bases). This CDR3 is 15 amino acids long. CDR1 is SNHLY and CDR2 is FYNNEI in the germline V gene. The V and J ends lost 3 bases and 5 bases respectively, with 17 bases between them. CDR3 coding DNA: TGTGCCAGCAGTGATAGGGGCAATCCCCTCCACGAGCAGTACTTC. Its protein is CASSDRGNPLHEQYF.

The chain carries TRBV9 and TRBJ2-3; 7 bases line up with TRBD2. From germline, CDR1 is SGDLS and CDR2 YYNGEE. V lost 2 bases and J lost 4; bases outside the gene matches: 13. CDR3 length: 17 residues. The CDR3 sequence is CASSVPSGAMGADTQYF. CDR3 in DNA: TGTGCCAGCAGCGTCCCTAGCGGTGCCATGGGGGCAGATACGCAGTATTTT.

The chain employs TRBV5-5 and TRBJ2-2; the match to TRBD2 covers 7 bases. V gave up 1 base and J gave up 6 bases; unmatched junction bases: 6. The CDR3 has 15 amino acids. CDR1 SGHKS and CDR2 YYEKEE come from the germline V gene (reference sequence). The CDR3 is CASSLLLARAGELFF. CDR3 in DNA: TGTGCCAGCAGCTTGTTACTAGCGAGAGCCGGGGAGCTGTTTTTT. The whole variable domain, filled in from reference TRBV5-5 and TRBJ2-2, reads DAGVTQSPTHLIKTRGQQVTLRCSPISGHKSVSWYQQVLGQGPQFIFQYYEKEERGRGNFPDRFSARQFPNYSSELNVNALLLGDSALYLCASSLLLARAGELFFGEGSRLTVL.

This chain uses TRBV5-1 with TRBJ1-1, with unresolved D. The CDR3 consists of 15 residues. The germline CDR1 and CDR2 sequences are SGHRS and YFSETQ. Deletions cut 0 bases from V and 5 bases from J, with 14 bases between. The CDR3 DNA follows: TGCGCCAGCAGCTTGGACCCCAGGCAGCTGACTGAAGCTTTCTTT. It encodes CASSLDPRQLTEAFF. Drawing the rest from reference TRBV5-1 and TRBJ1-1, the complete variable domain is KAGVTQTPRYLIKTRGQQVTLSCSPISGHRSVSWYQQTPGQGLQFLFEYFSETQRNKGNFPGRFSGRQFSNSRSEMNVSTLELGDSALYLCASSLDPRQLTEAFFGQGTRLTVV.

Only one count was recorded for this clone. This chain connects TRBV29-1 to TRBJ2-7, with D uncertain. V was pared by 2 bases and J by 2 bases, with 7 bases between. The germline V gene has CDR1 SQVTM and CDR2 ANQGSEA. The CDR3 extends over 12 amino acids. The CDR3 is CSVEYTPYEQYF. Here the CDR3 DNA reads TGCAGCGTTGAATACACCCCCTACGAGCAGTACTTC.